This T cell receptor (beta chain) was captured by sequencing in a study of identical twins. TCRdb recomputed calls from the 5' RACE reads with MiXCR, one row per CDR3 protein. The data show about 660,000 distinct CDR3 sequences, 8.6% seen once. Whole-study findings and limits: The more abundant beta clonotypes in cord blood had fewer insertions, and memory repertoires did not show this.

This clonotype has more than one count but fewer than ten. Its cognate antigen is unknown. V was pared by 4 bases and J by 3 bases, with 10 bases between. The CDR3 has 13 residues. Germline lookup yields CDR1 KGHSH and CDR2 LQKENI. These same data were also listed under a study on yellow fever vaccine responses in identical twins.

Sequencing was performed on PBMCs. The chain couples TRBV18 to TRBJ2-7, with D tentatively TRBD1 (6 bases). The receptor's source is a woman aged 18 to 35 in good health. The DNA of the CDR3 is TGTGCCAGCTCACGGGACAAAAACTACGAGCAGTACTTC. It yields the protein CASSRDKNYEQYF.